The 3 T cell receptor beta chains below come from one sample, sequenced in a study of PD-L1 blockade in urothelial cancer. This sample's time point: peripheral blood 6 weeks after treatment start. The method was immunoSEQ multiplex PCR; TCRdb's version includes in-frame clones alone and lacks a portion of them. The data contain some 120,000 clones, more than 85% of them singletons. The specimen comprised PBMCs, sampled around atezolizumab (anti-PD-L1) treatment. These receptors were collected from a man aged 55 to 69 with urothelial cancer.

The genes are TRBV30 and TRBJ1-4; D is undetermined. The V gene lost 8 bases and the J gene lost 7 bases, with 14 bases spanning the gap. The CDR3 is made up of 12 amino acids. Germline V gene lookup returns CDR1 GTSNPN and CDR2 SVGIG (reference sequence). The CDR3 is CAGDRKTEKLFF. The CDR3 coding sequence is TGTGCCGGAGATCGGAAGACTGAAAAACTGTTTTTT.

The chain couples TRBV6-5 to TRBJ2-1; the match to TRBD2 covers 12 bases. V lost 6 bases, J lost 4 bases, and 4 bases stayed unmatched. CDR1 MNHEY and CDR2 SVGAGI come from the germline V gene. The CDR3 sequence is 15 residues long. The chain's CDR3 is CASSYGLAGYNEQFF. CDR3 nucleotides: TGTGCCAGCAGCTATGGACTAGCGGGGTACAATGAGCAGTTCTTC.

The chain employs TRBV30 and TRBJ2-1; 9 bases are shared with TRBD2. CDR3 length equals 17 residues. Trimming took 0 bases from V and 4 from J; bases not matched to a gene: 10. Germline CDR1 and CDR2: GTSNPN and SVGIG (reference sequence). CDR3 DNA: TGTGCCTGGAGTGTAGTTCTTACTAGCGGGCCTTACAATGAGCAGTTCTTC. Encoded protein: CAWSVVLTSGPYNEQFF.